The 3 T cell receptor beta chains below come from one sample, sequenced in a study of graft-versus-host responses after intestinal transplantation. Assay used: immunoSEQ multiplex PCR; TCRdb lists only in-frame clones, some missing. Of about 40,000 clones in the sample, 91% are singletons; the top ten hold 2% to 3%. Material: PBMCs, obtained 300 to 320 days after intestinal transplant. Receptor source: a human patient who received an intestinal transplant, so some T cells may come from the graft donor.

As concerns this clone: Other DNA sequences of this sample code for an identical CDR3. The V call is TRBV29-1, the J call TRBJ2-5; D may match TRBD1 or TRBD2 (5 bases each). CDR1 and CDR2 from the germline V gene are SQVTM and ANQGSEA. The CDR3 spans 12 residues. V was trimmed by 3 bases and J by 4 bases, leaving 9 bases between them. In nucleotides, the CDR3 is TGCAGCGTTGAGGGGGTGGGAGAGACCCAGTACTTC. This encodes CSVEGVGETQYF.

Details on this clone: Its ends do not fully match the called genes, so a read error is possible. This chain uses TRBV4-2 with TRBJ2-1, with TRBD2 matching over 10 bases. Germline V gives CDR1 LGHNA, CDR2 YNFKEQ. The CDR3 sequence is 15 residues long. CDR3 loop: CANSLGLADYNEQFF. The CDR3 region has the DNA TGTGCCAACAGCCTTGGACTAGCGGACTACAATGAGCAGTTCTTC.

V gene TRBV9 combines with J gene TRBJ2-5; 9 nucleotides line up with TRBD2. V dropped 4 bases and J dropped 5; count of bases not matched to a gene: 6. The CDR3 consists of 14 residues. Germline values: CDR1 SGDLS, CDR2 YYNGEE. This CDR3 is CASSPGTSRETQYF. In nucleotides, the CDR3 is TGTGCCAGCAGCCCCGGGACTAGCCGGGAGACCCAGTACTTC.